This T cell receptor beta chain was obtained from a study of tumor-infiltrating lymphocytes in primary liver carcinoma (dated by TCRdb to between 2016 and 2019). With respect to the entire study: Of the five patients, three men and two women aged 30 to 69 years, four had hepatocellular carcinoma and one had combined HCC and intrahepatic cholangiocarcinoma. The tumors of the five patients were staged as T1-T3 N0M0, with maximum diameters ranging from roughly 4.2 to 10 cm. High reproducibility was observed for the technical replicate repertoires, with mean shared-clone rates approximately 0.9 and correlation coefficients above 0.98. Roughly 3.5 to 7.13 million productive TCRbeta reads were obtained per sample, and no significant difference in read depth was found between tissue types. A total of around 35 specimens from 5 patients, comprising about 25 tumor regions, 5 adjacent noncancerous liver tissues and 5 peripheral blood samples, were covered by TCRbeta repertoire sequencing. For each liver tumor, the study sampled five regions along with adjacent normal tissue and blood, and applied TCRbeta repertoire sequencing, expression microarrays and whole-exome sequencing. Agilent mRNA microarray profiling was performed on the 25 tumor region samples to relate TCRbeta repertoire diversity to the local molecular phenotype.

TCRbeta-specific cDNA was reverse-transcribed from 500 to 550 ng total RNA using a constant-region primer and ProtoScript II reverse transcriptase. TCRbeta libraries were built with three nested multiplex PCR rounds, a slightly modified ARM-PCR procedure. The first two PCR rounds used multiplex TRBV1-TRBV30 forward primers with a Cbeta reverse primer, each for roughly 10 cycles. A final 25-cycle PCR with Deep VentR polymerase added sample barcodes and Illumina adapters. Before sequencing, amplicons of 200-500 bp were purified from gel using a QIAquick gel extraction kit. TCRbeta amplicons were sequenced on an Illumina HiSeq 2500 with 250-bp paired-end reads. The published analysis was carried out like this. To recover full CDR3 sequences, reads were quality-trimmed using Trimmomatic v0.33 and paired reads were then merged using FLASH v1.2.11. V, D and J germline segments were assigned to the rearranged TCRbeta sequences using MiGEC v1.2.1b. Clonotype statistics and Shannon-Wiener diversity indices were computed with VDJtools v1.0.0. To reduce sampling bias, subsequent analyses other than the diversity analysis used only the 250 most abundant clonotypes in each sample. In-frame beta chains were kept once TCRdb had trimmed the public reads at Q25 with fastp and called clones with MiXCR. Every distinct CDR3 protein forms one entry, paired with its most common genes and DNA. TCRdb's processing, not the authors' own work, is the source of the V and J calls. This sample comprises approximately 110,000 distinct CDR3 sequences, 64% of them detected only once. The ten largest clones take up roughly 7.9% of the sample.

Regarding this clonotype: Its antigen is currently not known. Sequence at one end of the junction differs from germline and may be a read error.

Without any cell sorting, total RNA and DNA were extracted together from around 18-30 mg of bulk tissue using the AllPrep DNA/RNA mini kit. Surgical resection was performed in China between late 2015 and March 2016 on a handful of patients with histopathologically diagnosed primary liver carcinoma. At the time of sampling, the patients had chronic HBV infection and had not received any treatment. Five spatially separated regions were sampled per tumor: superior, inferior, left-lateral and right-lateral poles, plus the tumor centre. More than 85% viable tumor cells were found by histology in every tumor sample. Pieces of fresh tumor and adjacent tissue were cut in half, with one half kept in RNAlater at -80 degrees C and the other half sent for histology. The CDR3 runs 16 amino acids, cysteine and phenylalanine included. Just CDR3 DNA is preserved here, 48 bases in frame from base 1. Beyond this particular receptor, the publication reports: A significantly larger repertoire fraction was made up by the top 250 clones in tumors than in blood (p = 0.039). Just about 7.5-24% of top clones turned up in all five regions of a tumor, which suggests spatial heterogeneity among tumor-infiltrating T cells. Only 4 to 6 patients were included in the study, and the authors note that the findings should be validated in a larger study. Because only the TCR beta chain was sequenced and unpaired alpha chains were not captured, true repertoire diversity is likely underestimated. Repertoire overlap was found to be higher between tumor regions (mean around 35%) than between tumor-adjacent (17%) or tumor-blood (around 15%) pairs, consistent with antigen-driven expansion. Since the samples were bulk and unsorted, there was no way to compare CD4+ and CD8+ T cell repertoires.

Sequenced sample: liver tumor tissue from sampling region 3. This sample's cell subset or site label indicates: tumor region T3, left-lateral pole. The sequence was collected from a woman aged 55-69 years with primary liver carcinoma and hepatitis B virus infection. The sequence links TRBV12-3 or TRBV12-4 to TRBJ2-2; 8 junctional bases match TRBD2. The CDR3 reads as follows: CVSSTNSGRLGGELSF. The DNA sequence is TGTGTCAGCAGTACCAACAGCGGGAGACTGGGCGGGGAGCTGTCTTTT.